These 32 T cell receptor beta chains came from one sample sequenced in a study of CD8+CD57+ T cells in acquired aplastic anemia. TCR beta VDJ and CDR3 were profiled, and genomic DNA was the template. From the reads, TCRdb called clonotypes with MiXCR, one entry per CDR3 protein. Altogether about 180,000 distinct CDR3 sequences are present, 40% to 50% being singletons, with the ten largest covering under 3.5%. The sequenced sample was sorted CD4+, CD8+, or CD8+CD57+ T cells (not recorded which) from PBMCs. These receptors were obtained from a human donor in good health.

Comment on this clonotype: Compared with germline, one end of the junction differs, possibly owing to a read error. The DNA for the CDR3 is TGTGCCGTTCGGGACTACGAGCGGACAGATGCGCAGTATTTT. Its translation is CAVRDYERTDAQYF. The chain links TRBV2 to TRBJ2-3; D possibly corresponds to TRBD2 (7 bases). There are 14 residues in the CDR3. Germline V lookup: CDR1 SNHLY, CDR2 FYNNEI.

This clonotype came up a few times. The chain recombines TRBV3-1 with TRBJ1-6, with D unclear. Germline CDR1 LGHDT, CDR2 YNNKEL (reference sequence). Between the trimmed V and J ends, which lost 2 bases and 10 bases, there was a span of 15 bases. The CDR3 consists of 15 residues. CDR3 nucleotide sequence: TGTGCCAGCAGCCAACAGGAGGGTTTGTGGTCACCCCTCCACTTT. It translates to CASSQQEGLWSPLHF.

V gene TRBV15 combines with J gene TRBJ2-3; no clear D. V shed 5 bases and J shed 2 bases, with 8 bases lying between them. The CDR3 runs 13 residues. Germline CDR1 reads LNHNV; CDR2 reads YYDKDF (reference sequence). For the CDR3, the DNA is TGTGCCACCAGCTCCCAGCCCACAGATACGCAGTATTTT. It encodes CATSSQPTDTQYF.

This clonotype was seen many times. This chain links TRBV5-1 with TRBJ2-3, with D hard to call. V was clipped by 1 base and J by 1 base, with 10 bases between them. The CDR3 spans 15 residues. From germline, CDR1 is SGHRS and CDR2 YFSETQ. The CDR3: CASSLLPGGTDTQYF. DNA of the CDR3: TGCGCCAGCAGCTTGCTGCCGGGTGGCACAGATACGCAGTATTTT.

This clonotype was detected ten times or more. The chain links TRBV6-5 to TRBJ1-2; D possibly corresponds to TRBD1 (5 bases). CDR3 length: 13 residues. Germline V gene sequence: CDR1 MNHEY, CDR2 SVGAGI. The V and J ends lost 4 bases and 5 bases respectively, with 11 bases between them. CDR3 bases: TGTGCCAGCAGTTTACAGGAGCCGTATGGCTACACCTTC. It yields the protein CASSLQEPYGYTF.

As concerns this clonotype: A read error is likely, as this CDR3 ends without the conserved phenylalanine or tryptophan. Because the CDR3's place on the DNA is in doubt, the DNA is left out and the CDR3 is given as listed by TCRdb. This chain connects TRBV29-1 to TRBJ2-7. The germline V gene has CDR1 SQVTM and CDR2 ANQGSEA. The CDR3 has 8 amino acids, counting both end residues. The CDR3 spells CSVTTLMT.

This clonotype was counted ten times or more. The rearrangement links TRBV19 to TRBJ2-1, with TRBD2 matching 10 bases. The CDR3 extends over 15 amino acids. V lost 3 bases to trimming and J lost 2 bases; unmatched junction nucleotides: 1. The V gene's germline CDR1 is LNHDA and CDR2 SQIVND (reference sequence). The CDR3: CASSITSGTYNEQFF. DNA for the CDR3: TGTGCCAGTAGTATTACTAGCGGGACCTACAATGAGCAGTTCTTC.

CDR3 amino acids: CAISENPKTGTTEAFF. The CDR3 coding sequence is TGTGCCATCAGTGAAAACCCAAAGACAGGGACCACTGAAGCTTTCTTT. The chain links TRBV10-3 to TRBJ1-1, with 7 positions matching TRBD1. Trimming cost V 3 bases and J 4 bases; bases outside gene matches: 11. The CDR3 consists of 16 residues. Per the germline V gene, CDR1 is ENHRY and CDR2 is SYGVKD.

The table lists this clonotype with a count of one. The chain uses TRBV7-9 and TRBJ2-7, with 8 bases matching TRBD2. CDR1 is SEHNR and CDR2 is FQNEAQ in the germline V gene (reference sequence). This CDR3 contains 14 residues. V was pared by 5 bases and J by 2 bases, with 5 bases of the junction left unmatched. The CDR3 DNA sequence: TGTGCCAGCAGCCGTAGCGGGAAGACCTACGAGCAGTACTTC. Residues: CASSRSGKTYEQYF.

This clonotype was counted between two and nine times. The chain joins TRBV10-3 to TRBJ1-2; D is unclear. Deletions cut 6 bases from V and 2 bases from J, with 10 bases between. The CDR3 is made up of 13 amino acids. Germline loops: CDR1 ENHRY, CDR2 SYGVKD. CDR3 residues: CAISTLGNYGYTF. The CDR3 nucleotides read TGTGCCATCAGCACCTTGGGGAACTATGGCTACACCTTC.

The table lists this clonotype with many counts. This chain links TRBV29-1 with TRBJ2-1; 13 bases align to TRBD2. CDR1 SQVTM and CDR2 ANQGSEA come from the germline V gene. The CDR3 covers 15 residues. V trimming: 4 bases; J trimming: 8 bases; junction bases outside the gene matches: 8. Here the CDR3 reads CSVVFMTSGRYEQFF. CDR3 nucleotide sequence: TGCAGCGTTGTATTTATGACTAGCGGGAGGTATGAGCAGTTCTTC.

The table lists this clonotype with many counts. This rearrangement joins TRBV12-3 or TRBV12-4 to TRBJ1-1; 8 bases are a match to TRBD1. V trimming: 3 bases; J trimming: 10 bases; junction bases outside the gene matches: 10. The CDR3 contains 14 residues. The DNA for the CDR3 is TGTGCCAGCAGTTTGATACGGGACAGGAGTGCAGCTTTCTTT. Encoded protein: CASSLIRDRSAAFF.

Many counts were recorded for this clonotype. V is TRBV5-1 and J is TRBJ2-1; D may be TRBD2 (5 bases). Deletions cut 7 bases from V and 5 bases from J, with 13 bases between. Looked up from germline, CDR1 is SGHRS and CDR2 is YFSETQ. The length of the CDR3 is 13 residues. CDR3 protein: CASASSGNNEQFF. CDR3 nucleotide sequence: TGCGCCAGCGCCTCAAGCGGAAACAATGAGCAGTTCTTC.

The V call is TRBV5-4, the J call TRBJ2-7; D perhaps matches TRBD2 (6 bases). Per germline, CDR1 SGHNT and CDR2 YYREEE (reference sequence). Trimming removed 0 bases at V and 3 bases at J, with 10 bases between. This CDR3 region has 14 residues. CDR3 region: CASSLVGGDYEQYF. CDR3 nucleotide sequence: TGTGCCAGCAGCTTGGTGGGCGGGGACTACGAGCAGTACTTC.

The chain carries TRBV7-8 and TRBJ1-1; 12 nucleotides agree with TRBD1. V gave up 1 base and J gave up 11 bases; unmatched junction bases: 2. The CDR3 totals 13 residues. CDR1 is SGHVS and CDR2 is FQNEAQ in the germline V gene. The CDR3 sequence is CASSLEGQGAAFF. As DNA, the CDR3 is TGTGCCAGCAGCTTAGAGGGACAGGGGGCGGCTTTCTTT.

In its sample, this clonotype was seen many times. The gene calls are TRBV5-1 and TRBJ1-1; no reliable D call. V was shortened by 4 bases and J by 4 bases, with 11 bases between the two germline ends. The germline CDR1 and CDR2 sequences are SGHRS and YFSETQ. The CDR3 sequence is 13 residues long. DNA of the CDR3: TGCGCCAGCAGCCCCAGGCCGGGCACTGAAGCTTTCTTT. Translation: CASSPRPGTEAFF.

This clonotype was picked up many times. CDR3 DNA sequence: TGTGCCAGCAGCTTTGACGCAGATACGCAGTATTTT. It is translated as CASSFDADTQYF. V usage is TRBV5-4 and J usage is TRBJ2-3; no clear D. The CDR3 has 12 amino acids. Germline lookup yields CDR1 SGHNT and CDR2 YYREEE (reference sequence). The V end was cut by 2 bases, the J end by 4 bases, with 5 bases between.

This clonotype has ten or more counts. The chain links TRBV4-2 to TRBJ2-1, with 13 bases matching TRBD2. Germline values: CDR1 LGHNA, CDR2 YNFKEQ. The CDR3 length is 16 residues. With 4 bases clipped from V and 9 bases from J, the junction kept 9 bases outside the gene matches. The CDR3 here is CASSPKLAGGIIEQFF. In DNA form, the CDR3 reads TGTGCCAGCAGCCCGAAACTAGCGGGAGGGATTATTGAGCAGTTCTTC.

Notes on this clonotype: This may be a read error: a much more frequent sequence differs by one nucleotide. The chain carries TRBV5-1 and TRBJ2-1, with D perhaps being TRBD1 or TRBD2 (5 bases each). CDR3 length: 15 amino acids. In germline, CDR1 is SGHRS, CDR2 YFSETQ. The CDR3, as DNA: TGCGCCTGCAGCCGCCGGGGCGACCTGGGGGATGAGCAGTTCTTC. Protein product: CACSRRGDLGDEQFF.

The chain joins TRBV11-2 to TRBJ1-1; 11 nucleotides line up with TRBD1. CDR1 is SGHAT and CDR2 is FQNNGV in the germline V gene. This CDR3 is built from 16 residues. With 3 bases clipped from V and 4 bases from J, the junction kept 7 bases outside the gene matches. The CDR3 is CASSFWDRGIFTEAFF. DNA of the CDR3: TGTGCCAGCAGCTTCTGGGACAGGGGGATCTTCACTGAAGCTTTCTTT.

This clonotype was counted only a few times. The rearrangement joins TRBV29-1 to TRBJ1-1, with D tentatively TRBD1 (6 bases). The CDR3 sequence is 13 residues long. The germline V gene has CDR1 SQVTM and CDR2 ANQGSEA. CDR3 bases: TGCAGTGGGAGGGGGGAAGGGGACACTGAAGCTTTCTTT. Residues: CSGRGEGDTEAFF.

Details on this clonotype: With a much larger clone just one base away, this may be a read error. The CDR3 DNA is TGTGCCAGCAGCCTCCTAGTGGGAGGGGGTAGTGAGCAGTTCTTC. This translates into CASSLLVGGGSEQFF. The chain recombines TRBV7-9 with TRBJ2-1; D possibly corresponds to TRBD2 (7 bases). Per germline, CDR1 SEHNR and CDR2 FQNEAQ (reference sequence). The CDR3 spans 15 residues. V was trimmed by 5 bases and J by 9 bases, leaving 20 bases between them.

The V gene is TRBV20-1, the J gene TRBJ2-3; D is undetermined. V lost 1 base and J lost 0, with 8 bases in between. There are 14 residues in the CDR3. Germline V gene lookup returns CDR1 DFQATT and CDR2 SNEGSKA (reference sequence). The CDR3 reads CSARVPVSTDTQYF. The CDR3 nucleotides read TGCAGTGCTAGAGTGCCAGTTAGCACAGATACGCAGTATTTT.

This clonotype came up a few times. The J gene is TRBJ1-1, the V gene TRBV10-1; TRBD1 is a possible D gene (6 bases). The CDR3 runs to 14 residues. Germline CDR1 and CDR2: WNHNN and SYGVQD (reference sequence). Trimming took 0 bases from V and 9 from J, leaving 14 bases between them. For the CDR3, the DNA is TGCGCCAGCAGTGAGTCGTACGGGACAAGTCAAGCTTTCTTT. Amino acids: CASSESYGTSQAFF.

This clonotype was seen more than once but under ten times. This chain uses TRBV24-1 with TRBJ2-3; TRBD1 aligns across 8 bases. Germline V lookup: CDR1 KGHDR, CDR2 SFDVKD. The CDR3 extends over 16 amino acids. The V and J ends lost 3 bases and 3 bases, in that order; junction bases with no gene match: 7. CDR3 DNA sequence: TGTGCCACCAGTGATCCCGGGACAGGCGCTACAGATACGCAGTATTTT. Encoded protein: CATSDPGTGATDTQYF.

This clonotype showed up many times. One end of the junction does not line up with germline, which may come from a read error. The chain carries TRBV5-1 and TRBJ2-7; the D call may be TRBD1 or TRBD2 (5 bases each). Germline V gives CDR1 SGHRS, CDR2 YFSETQ. The CDR3 is made up of 11 amino acids. Written as DNA, the CDR3 is TGCGCCAGCAGCCCGGGGACCCGGGTGCACTTC. Its translation is CASSPGTRVHF.

The chain has TRBV4-1 and TRBJ2-7; TRBD1 matches 10 bases. The CDR3 is 15 residues long. Germline values: CDR1 MGHRA, CDR2 YSYEKL. After removal of 3 bases from V and 1 base from J, the junction contained 3 bases not matched to a gene. CDR3 amino acids: CASSHRDRGSYEQYF. The CDR3 DNA reads TGCGCCAGCAGCCACCGGGACAGGGGTTCCTACGAGCAGTACTTC.

In this sample, this clonotype turned up many times. V and J are TRBV7-3 and TRBJ2-3; unclear D gene. The ends were cut back, 0 bases at V and 4 bases at J, with 11 bases in the middle. Germline V gene sequence: CDR1 SGHTA, CDR2 FQGTGA. CDR3 size: 15 residues. DNA for the CDR3: TGTGCCAGCAGCTTAACGAAAATGGACGCAGATACGCAGTATTTT. It yields the protein CASSLTKMDADTQYF.

The genes are TRBV10-1 and TRBJ1-2; TRBD1 aligns across 10 bases. The CDR3 has 15 residues. Looked up from germline, CDR1 is WNHNN and CDR2 is SYGVQD (reference sequence). The trim removed 3 bases at V and 5 bases at J, leaving 6 bases unmatched. CDR3 residues: CASSDSDRGVYGYTF. The CDR3 DNA reads as TGCGCCAGCAGTGACTCGGACAGGGGGGTTTATGGCTACACCTTC.

The genes are TRBV25-1 and TRBJ1-1; TRBD1 aligns across 7 bases. After removal of 1 base from V and 6 bases from J, the junction contained 17 bases not matched to a gene. Looked up from germline, CDR1 is MGHDK and CDR2 is SYGVNS. The CDR3 extends over 18 amino acids. The CDR3 region is CASSEWGLSDRVFAEAFF. The CDR3 DNA reads TGTGCCAGCAGTGAATGGGGGCTTAGCGACAGGGTGTTCGCTGAAGCTTTCTTT.

This clonotype showed up many times. The chain carries TRBV4-2 and TRBJ2-5; D is possibly TRBD2 (6 bases). Germline V gives CDR1 LGHNA, CDR2 YNFKEQ. CDR3 size: 15 residues. V was clipped by 1 base and J by 5 bases, with 14 bases between them. The CDR3 DNA reads TGTGCCAGCAGCCAAGTTGGAGGGGCTGGCGAGACCCAGTACTTC. Translating gives CASSQVGGAGETQYF.

The rearrangement links TRBV10-1 to TRBJ1-1; unclear D gene. The CDR3 is made up of 14 amino acids. Germline V gene lookup returns CDR1 WNHNN and CDR2 SYGVQD (reference sequence). Between the trimmed V and J ends, which lost 3 bases and 3 bases, there was a span of 11 bases. The CDR3: CASSELGRDTEAFF. The CDR3 DNA is TGCGCCAGCAGTGAACTGGGCCGGGACACTGAAGCTTTCTTT.